This T cell receptor beta chain was captured by sequencing in a study of CD8 T cells in ankylosing spondylitis. A note on this clonotype: Its antigen is unknown. One junction end does not reproduce the germline sequence, and a read error may be involved.

The CDR3 runs to 17 residues. Germline CDR1 reads DFQATT; CDR2 reads SNEGSKA (reference sequence). Overall study results and limits: Characteristic of ankylosing spondylitis blood, it appeared, was a TCR beta motif comprising roughly 8 highly homologous variants. Past research had described some motif variants in reactive arthritis synovial fluid and blood.

5'-RACE, quantitative and with molecular barcodes, yielded the TCR beta libraries. TCRdb redid the calling of the 5' RACE reads with MiXCR, one entry per CDR3 protein. This table holds about 390,000 distinct CDR3 sequences, about 22% found once. Sequenced: blood, either unsorted or a sorted T cell fraction (not recorded which). The V and J genes are TRBV20-1 and TRBJ2-1, with D possibly TRBD2 on 7 matching bases. The clonotype comes from a male donor with ankylosing spondylitis. CDR3 amino acids: CCAIGPGGGFSYNEQFF. DNA for the CDR3: TGCTGTGCTATTGGGCCGGGCGGGGGCTTCTCCTACAATGAGCAGTTCTTC.